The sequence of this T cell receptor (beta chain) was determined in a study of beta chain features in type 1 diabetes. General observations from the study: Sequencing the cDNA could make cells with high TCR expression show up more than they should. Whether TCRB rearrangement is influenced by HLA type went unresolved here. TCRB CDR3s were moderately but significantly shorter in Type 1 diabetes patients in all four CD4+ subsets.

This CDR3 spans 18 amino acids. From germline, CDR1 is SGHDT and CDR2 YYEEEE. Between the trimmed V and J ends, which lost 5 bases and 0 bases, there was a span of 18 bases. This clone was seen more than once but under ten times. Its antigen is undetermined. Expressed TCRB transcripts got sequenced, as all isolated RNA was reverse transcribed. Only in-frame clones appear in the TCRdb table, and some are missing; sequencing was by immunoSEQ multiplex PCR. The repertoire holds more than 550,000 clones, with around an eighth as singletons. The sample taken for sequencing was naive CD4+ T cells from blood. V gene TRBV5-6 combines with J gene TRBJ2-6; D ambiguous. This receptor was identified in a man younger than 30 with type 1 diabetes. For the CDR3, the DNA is TGTGCCAGCAGTATTGGCCCCGAGGTCCGCTCTGGGGCCAACGTCCTGACTTTC. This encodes CASSIGPEVRSGANVLTF.